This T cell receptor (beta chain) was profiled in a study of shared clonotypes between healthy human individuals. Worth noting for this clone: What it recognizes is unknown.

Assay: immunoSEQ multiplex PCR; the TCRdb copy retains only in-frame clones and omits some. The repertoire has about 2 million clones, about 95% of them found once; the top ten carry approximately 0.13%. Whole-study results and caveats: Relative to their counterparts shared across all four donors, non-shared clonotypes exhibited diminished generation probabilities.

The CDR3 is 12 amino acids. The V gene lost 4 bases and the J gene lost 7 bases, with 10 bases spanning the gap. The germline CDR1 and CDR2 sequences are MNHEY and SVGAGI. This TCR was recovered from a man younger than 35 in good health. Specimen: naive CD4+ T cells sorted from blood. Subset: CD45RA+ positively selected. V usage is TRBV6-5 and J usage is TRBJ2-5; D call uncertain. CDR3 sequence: CASSSNSGTQYF. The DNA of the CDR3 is TGTGCCAGCAGTTCGAATTCGGGGACCCAGTACTTC.